What follows is one TCR beta chain and its context. This specimen belongs to a study of blood T cell repertoires in COVID-19. The table came from immunoSEQ multiplex PCR; TCRdb's copy has only in-frame clones and leaves some out. The profile shows around 170,000 clones, roughly 81% of them singletons. CDR1 and CDR2 from the germline V gene are MNHNY and SVGAGI (reference sequence). The CDR3 is made up of 14 amino acids. Trimming removed 6 bases from V and 4 bases from J; junction bases left unmatched: 8. The gene calls are TRBV6-6 and TRBJ1-1; 7 bases align to TRBD1. What was sequenced was peripheral blood. The TCR sequence derives from a woman of 80 years or more with COVID-19, enrolled during active disease. The CDR3 nucleotides are TGTGCCAGCAGGGCACAGGGGTGGGGCACTGAAGCTTTCTTT. Amino acid sequence: CASRAQGWGTEAFF.